This TCR beta chain stems from a study of vaccination and CD4 T cells after COVID-19. The trim removed 7 bases at V and 0 bases at J, leaving 6 bases unmatched. Looked up from germline, CDR1 is MNHNS and CDR2 is SASEGT. The CDR3 has 15 residues. The treatment: roughly ten-day PBMC culture with coronavirus spike peptide pools or control peptides (ViraFEST assay). Peptide pool stimulation in ViraFEST expanded antigen-specific T cells, whose TCRs were then sequenced. Cultured CD4+ T cells had their DNA profiled by the Oncomine TCR Beta short-read assay. Via MiXCR, TCRdb re-called the PCR reads, giving one row per CDR3 protein. The sample includes about 20,000 distinct CDR3 sequences, 50% to 70% of them seen just once. To note about this clonotype: Its antigen is unknown.

V usage is TRBV6-1 and J usage is TRBJ1-3; 7 bases are a match to TRBD1. This receptor was obtained from a human donor who had recovered from COVID-19. The sequenced sample was CD4+ T cells from blood, cultured in vitro, obtained after SARS-CoV-2 vaccination. The CDR3 region has the DNA TGTGCCAGCAACCATAACAGGGGCTCTGGAAACACCATATATTTT. As protein: CASNHNRGSGNTIYF.